The source of this T cell receptor beta chain is a study of Graves' ophthalmopathy and Graves' hyperthyroidism. Broader study findings: Ophthalmopathy and stable hyperthyroidism were discriminated by a 13-signature model, with around 88% sensitivity and 81.08% specificity.

Amplified material comprised TCR beta CDR3 regions derived from RNA transcripts. HTBI primers were used in a first-round RT-PCR, which preceded a second-round multiplex PCR. TCRdb ran MiXCR on the multiplex PCR reads and lists one entry per CDR3 protein. This table has roughly 480,000 distinct CDR3 sequences, about 15% appearing once. This CDR3 has 14 residues. With 4 bases removed from V and 4 bases from J, the gap between germline ends came to 14 bases. About this clonotype itself: Its target is not known.

The chain recombines TRBV12-3 or TRBV12-4 with TRBJ2-7; D call uncertain. What was sequenced was blood. This clonotype was sampled from a woman in her twenties or thirties with Graves' ophthalmopathy. CDR3 nucleotides: TGTGCCAGCAGTTACGATGGGCCCCGGTACGAGCAGTACTTC. Translation gives CASSYDGPRYEQYF.